This T cell receptor (beta chain) was sequenced for a study of T cell repertoires in ileal Crohn's disease. The study's findings and limits: Compared with non-smokers, active smokers at surgery showed more clonal expansions.

This clone was detected once. Its antigen is undetermined. Assay used: immunoSEQ multiplex PCR; TCRdb lists only in-frame clones, some missing. This sample has roughly 16,000 clones, with roughly nine tenths found just once. Time point defined: inflamed ileum from the surgical specimen. CDR1 is SGHRS and CDR2 is YFSETQ in the germline V gene. The CDR3 has 14 amino acids. Trimming took off 2 bases at V and 4 bases at J, with 9 bases between the two ends. The clonotype originates from an adult with Crohn's disease. Sequencing was performed on ileal tissue. This sequence joins TRBV5-1 and TRBJ1-4; D remains ambiguous. In DNA, the CDR3 is TGCGCCAGCAGCTTTGGACCGGTTAATGAAAAACTGTTTTTT. Protein: CASSFGPVNEKLFF.